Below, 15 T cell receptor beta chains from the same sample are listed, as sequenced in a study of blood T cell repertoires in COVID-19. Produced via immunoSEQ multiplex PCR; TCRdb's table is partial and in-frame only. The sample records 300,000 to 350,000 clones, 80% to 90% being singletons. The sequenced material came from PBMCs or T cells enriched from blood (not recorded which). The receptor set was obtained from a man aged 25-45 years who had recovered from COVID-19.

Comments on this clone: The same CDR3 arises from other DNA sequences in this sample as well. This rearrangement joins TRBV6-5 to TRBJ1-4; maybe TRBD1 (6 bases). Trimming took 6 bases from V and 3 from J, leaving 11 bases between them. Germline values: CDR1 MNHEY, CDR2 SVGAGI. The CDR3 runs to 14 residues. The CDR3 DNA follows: TGTGCCAGCAGGTTGACAGGTGCTAATGAAAAACTGTTTTTT. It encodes CASRLTGANEKLFF.

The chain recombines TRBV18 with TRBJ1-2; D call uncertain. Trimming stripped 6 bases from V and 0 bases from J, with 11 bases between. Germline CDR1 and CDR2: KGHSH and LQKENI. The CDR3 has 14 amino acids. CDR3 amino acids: CASSPGGPNYGYTF. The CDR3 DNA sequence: TGTGCCAGCTCCCCTGGAGGGCCTAACTATGGCTACACCTTC.

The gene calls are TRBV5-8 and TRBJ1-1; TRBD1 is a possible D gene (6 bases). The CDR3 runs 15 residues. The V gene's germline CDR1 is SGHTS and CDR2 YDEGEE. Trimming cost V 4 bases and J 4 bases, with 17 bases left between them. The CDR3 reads CASSRGSDRATEAFF. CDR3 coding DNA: TGTGCCAGCAGCCGTGGATCGGACAGAGCCACTGAAGCTTTCTTT. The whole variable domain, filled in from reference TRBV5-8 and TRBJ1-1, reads EAGVTQSPTHLIKTRGQQATLRCSPISGHTSVYWYQQALGLGLQFLLWYDEGEERNRGNFPPRFSGRQFPNYSSELNVNALELEDSALYLCASSRGSDRATEAFFGQGTRLTVV.

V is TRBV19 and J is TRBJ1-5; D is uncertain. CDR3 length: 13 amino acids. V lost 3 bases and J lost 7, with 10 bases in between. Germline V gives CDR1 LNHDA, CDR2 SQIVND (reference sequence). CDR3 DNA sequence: TGTGCCAGTAGTATCTCTCCGGGACAGCCCCAGCATTTT. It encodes CASSISPGQPQHF.

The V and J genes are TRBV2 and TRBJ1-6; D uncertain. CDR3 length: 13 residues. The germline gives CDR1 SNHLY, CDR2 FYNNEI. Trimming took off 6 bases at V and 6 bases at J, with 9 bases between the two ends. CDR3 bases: TGTGCCAGCAGGGTGGAGGCTAATTCACCCCTCCACTTT. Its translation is CASRVEANSPLHF.

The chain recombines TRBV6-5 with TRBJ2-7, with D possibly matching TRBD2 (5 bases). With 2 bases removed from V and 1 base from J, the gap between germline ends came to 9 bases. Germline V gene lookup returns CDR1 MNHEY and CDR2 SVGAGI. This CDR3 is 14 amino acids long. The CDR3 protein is CASSYRDYSYEQYF. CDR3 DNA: TGTGCCAGCAGTTACCGCGACTATTCCTACGAGCAGTACTTC.

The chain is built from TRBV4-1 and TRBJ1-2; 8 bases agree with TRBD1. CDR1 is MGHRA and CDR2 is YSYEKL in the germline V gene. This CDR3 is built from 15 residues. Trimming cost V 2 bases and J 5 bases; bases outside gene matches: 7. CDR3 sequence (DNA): TGCGCCAGCAGCCAAAGCCGGGACAGGCCATATGGCTACACCTTC. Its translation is CASSQSRDRPYGYTF.

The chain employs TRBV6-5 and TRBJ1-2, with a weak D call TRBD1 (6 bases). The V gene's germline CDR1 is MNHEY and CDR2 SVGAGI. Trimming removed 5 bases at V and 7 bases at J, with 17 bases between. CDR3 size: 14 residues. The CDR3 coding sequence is TGTGCCAGCAGTCATTCACAGGAAGGGGGTGGCTACACCTTC. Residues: CASSHSQEGGGYTF.

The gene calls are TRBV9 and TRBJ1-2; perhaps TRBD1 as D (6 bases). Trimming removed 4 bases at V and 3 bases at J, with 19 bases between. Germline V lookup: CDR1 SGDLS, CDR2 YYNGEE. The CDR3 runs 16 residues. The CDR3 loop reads CASSLSTGPKDYGYTF. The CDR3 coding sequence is TGTGCCAGCAGCTTATCGACAGGACCTAAGGACTATGGCTACACCTTC.

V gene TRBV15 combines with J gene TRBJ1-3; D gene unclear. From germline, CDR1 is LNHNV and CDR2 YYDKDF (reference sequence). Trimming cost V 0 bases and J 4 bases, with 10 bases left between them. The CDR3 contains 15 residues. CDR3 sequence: CATSRDAITGNTIYF. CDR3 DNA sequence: TGTGCCACCAGCAGAGACGCAATAACAGGAAACACCATATATTTT.

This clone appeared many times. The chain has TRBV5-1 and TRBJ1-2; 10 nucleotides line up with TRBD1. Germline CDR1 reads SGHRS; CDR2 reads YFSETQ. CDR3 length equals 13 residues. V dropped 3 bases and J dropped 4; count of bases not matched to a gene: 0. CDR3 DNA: TGCGCCAGCAGCTGGACAGGGGGCTATGGCTACACCTTC. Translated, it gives CASSWTGGYGYTF.

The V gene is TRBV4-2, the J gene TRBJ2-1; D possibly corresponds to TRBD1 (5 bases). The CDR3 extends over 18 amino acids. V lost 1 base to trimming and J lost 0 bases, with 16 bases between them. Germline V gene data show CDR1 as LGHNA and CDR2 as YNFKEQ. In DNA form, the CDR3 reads TGTGCCAGCAGCCAAGTAGGGGAACCGCGAAGCTCCTACAATGAGCAGTTCTTC. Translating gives CASSQVGEPRSSYNEQFF.

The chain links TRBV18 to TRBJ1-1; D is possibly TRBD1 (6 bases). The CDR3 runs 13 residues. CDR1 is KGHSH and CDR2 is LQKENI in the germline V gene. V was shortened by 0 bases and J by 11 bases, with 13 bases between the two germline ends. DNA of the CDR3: TGTGCCAGCTCACCACCGGGGGACATTTGGGCTTTCTTT. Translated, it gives CASSPPGDIWAFF. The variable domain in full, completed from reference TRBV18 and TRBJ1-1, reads NAGVMQNPRHLVRRRGQEARLRCSPMKGHSHVYWYRQLPEEGLKFMVYLQKENIIDESGMPKERFSAEFPKEGPSILRIQQVVRGDSAAYFCASSPPGDIWAFFGQGTRLTVV.

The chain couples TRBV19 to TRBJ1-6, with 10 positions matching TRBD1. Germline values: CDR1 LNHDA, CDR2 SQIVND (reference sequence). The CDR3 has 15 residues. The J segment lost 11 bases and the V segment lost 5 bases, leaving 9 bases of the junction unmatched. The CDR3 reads CASSAPGQGYPPLHF. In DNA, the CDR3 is TGTGCCAGTAGTGCCCCGGGACAGGGGTACCCACCCCTCCACTTT.

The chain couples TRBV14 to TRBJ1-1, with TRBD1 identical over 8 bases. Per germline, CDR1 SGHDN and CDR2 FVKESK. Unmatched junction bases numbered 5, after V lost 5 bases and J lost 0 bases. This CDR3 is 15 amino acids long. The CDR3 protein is CASSRQGFMNTEAFF. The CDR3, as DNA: TGTGCCAGCAGCAGACAGGGGTTTATGAACACTGAAGCTTTCTTT.